The sample holds many counts of the clone carrying this TCR beta chain. The antigen is not known. The read falls 3 residues short of the CDR3 end, and the missing part is taken from the germline J gene. Using immunoSEQ multiplex PCR, the repertoire was profiled, and TCRdb retains in-frame clones only, with some absent. Captured here are around 24,000 clones, none seen once; the top ten comprise nearly 25%. Germline V gene lookup returns CDR1 SGHTA and CDR2 FQGTGA. V was cut by 3 bases and J by 3 bases, with 9 bases left in between. This CDR3 region has 13 residues. Aged roughly 9 to 70 years, CVID subjects averaged approximately 36 years old. The data are from a study of T cell clonality in common variable immunodeficiency. Study results and caveats: Reportedly, TCR beta sequences from common variable immunodeficiency showed fewer deletions and N-nucleotide insertions. CVID subjects shared fewer TCRbeta clones than healthy controls did.

Sequencing was performed on peripheral blood mononuclear cells. This chain links TRBV7-3 with TRBJ2-7, with D maybe TRBD2 (6 bases). This clonotype was sampled from a human donor with common variable immunodeficiency. The CDR3 sequence: CASSLIGGYEQYF. Partial CDR3 DNA: TGTGCCAGCAGCTTGATCGGGGGCTACGAG.